This TCR beta chain was sequenced for a study of blood T cell repertoires in COVID-19 (TCRdb year 2020). Study-level background: Collaborator samples came from the United States, Italy and Spain and covered acute and convalescent phases of COVID-19. The prospective study material was composed of cDNA or gDNA derived from T cells, B-cell-depleted T cells, or PBMCs. The dataset comprised deeply sampled blood TCRbeta repertoires from subjects exposed to, actively infected with, or recovered from COVID-19. The repertoires were released in a freely available public database intended as a resource for research on the immune response to SARS-CoV-2. The samples were drawn from the first 160 participants of the ongoing ImmuneRACE study and from 1,254 subjects provided by 6 global collaborators. Nearly every sample came with metadata listing a de-identified subject ID, COVID-19 status, age in years and sex. Where available, HLA class I and class II types were obtained from metadata supplied by the sample provider rather than from assay-based typing.

In the case of this clone: The specificity of this receptor is unknown. The record has no base qualities; no much larger clone is one base away.

TCRbeta CDR3 regions were amplified from genomic DNA by means of the immunoSEQ Assay, a bias-controlled multiplex PCR. From the authors' description of their analysis: Within the assay, amplification of reference gene primers was used to estimate how many nucleated cells each sample contained. To quantify the absolute abundance of each unique TCRbeta CDR3 rearrangement, sequence reads were collapsed and filtered. For each sample, productive Simpson clonality was calculated by taking the square root of Simpson's diversity index across productive rearrangements. TCRdb limited this immuneACCESS table to in-frame rearrangements with V and J called. A share of clones is missing; checked studies link under half to unresolved V genes, and the rest is unexplained. V, J and clone size were drawn from that table, and D and trimming were deduced from the DNA. The sample table lists around 200,000 clones, around nine tenths of them with a count of one. The ten biggest clones cover approximately 12% of the sample.

Samples from volunteer blood donors who had recovered from COVID-19 were contributed by a second Seattle source. Whole blood was collected in K2EDTA tubes by collaborating institutions according to the institutions' own protocols. For TCRbeta analysis, collaborators shipped samples in one of three forms: frozen whole blood, isolated PBMCs, or DNA extracted from either of those sample types. The paper's findings and limits, for the study overall: Clinical and demographic metadata were provided uncurated, with the amount varying by source and participant.

The CDR3 runs 14 residues from the cysteine to the phenylalanine. CDR3 DNA is the only sequence kept; it has 42 bases, read in frame from the first base. Per the germline V gene, SGHTS is the CDR1 and YDEGEE is the CDR2. The junction carries 16 bases between V and J, which are trimmed by 3 bases and 6 bases respectively. The specimen sequenced was peripheral blood. The source of this sequence is a woman aged 18-29 years who had recovered from COVID-19. The chain is made from TRBV5-8 and TRBJ2-7; TRBD2 could be the D gene, as 7 bases match. The CDR3 has the sequence CASSWEGQGSEQYF. The nucleotide sequence reads TGTGCCAGCAGCTGGGAGGGCCAGGGGTCCGAGCAGTACTTC.